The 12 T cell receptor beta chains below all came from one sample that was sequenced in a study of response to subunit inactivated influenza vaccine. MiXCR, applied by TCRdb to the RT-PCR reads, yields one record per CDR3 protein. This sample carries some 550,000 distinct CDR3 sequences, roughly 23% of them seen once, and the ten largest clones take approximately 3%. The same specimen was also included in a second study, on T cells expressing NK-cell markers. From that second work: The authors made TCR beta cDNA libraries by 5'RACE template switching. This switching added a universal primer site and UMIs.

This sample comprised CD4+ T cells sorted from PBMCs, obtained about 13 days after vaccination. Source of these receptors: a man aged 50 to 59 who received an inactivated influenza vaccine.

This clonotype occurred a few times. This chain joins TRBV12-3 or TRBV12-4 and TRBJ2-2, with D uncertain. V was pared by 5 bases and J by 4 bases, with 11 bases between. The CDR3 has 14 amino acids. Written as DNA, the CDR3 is TGTGCCAGCAGTCGACACTCGGGCACCGGGGAGCTGTTTTTT. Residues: CASSRHSGTGELFF.

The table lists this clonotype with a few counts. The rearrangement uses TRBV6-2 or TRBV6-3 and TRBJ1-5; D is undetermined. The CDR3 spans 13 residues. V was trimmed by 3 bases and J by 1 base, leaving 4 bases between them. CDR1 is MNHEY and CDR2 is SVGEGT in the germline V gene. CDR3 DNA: TGTGCCAGCAGTTATTGGAGCAATCAGCCCCAGCATTTT. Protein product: CASSYWSNQPQHF.

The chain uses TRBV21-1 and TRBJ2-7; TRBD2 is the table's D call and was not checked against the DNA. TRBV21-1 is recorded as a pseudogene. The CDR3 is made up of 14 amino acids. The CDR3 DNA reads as TGTGCCAGCAGCAAAGTGACTAACAACTACGAGCAGTACTTC. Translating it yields CASSKVTNNYEQYF.

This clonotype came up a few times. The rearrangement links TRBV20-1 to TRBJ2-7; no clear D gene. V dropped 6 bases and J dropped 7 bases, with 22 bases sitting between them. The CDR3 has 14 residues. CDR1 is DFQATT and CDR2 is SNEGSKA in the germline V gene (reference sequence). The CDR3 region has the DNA TGCAGTGCGAGTCGTAGCCCTCCTGGTGCGGAGCAGTACTTC. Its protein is CSASRSPPGAEQYF.

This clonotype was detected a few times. The CDR3 sequence: CASSFPGQGAREQFF. The CDR3 DNA follows: TGTGCCAGCAGTTTCCCGGGACAGGGGGCGCGTGAGCAGTTCTTC. V and J are TRBV6-2 or TRBV6-3 and TRBJ2-1; TRBD1 matches 12 bases. Germline loops: CDR1 MNHEY, CDR2 SVGEGT. The CDR3 runs 15 residues. J lost 9 bases, V lost 4 bases, and 7 bases had no gene match.

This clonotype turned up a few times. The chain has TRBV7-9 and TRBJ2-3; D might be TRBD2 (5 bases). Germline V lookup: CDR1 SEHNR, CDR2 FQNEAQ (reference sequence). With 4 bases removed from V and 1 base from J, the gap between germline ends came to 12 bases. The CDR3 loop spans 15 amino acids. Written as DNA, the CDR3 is TGTGCCAGCAGCTACTCGCGGGCAGGCACAGATACGCAGTATTTT. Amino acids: CASSYSRAGTDTQYF. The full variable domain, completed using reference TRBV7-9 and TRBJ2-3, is DTGVSQNPRHKITKRGQNVTFRCDPISEHNRLYWYRQTLGQGPEFLTYFQNEAQLEKSRLLSDRFSAERPKGSFSTLEIQRTEQGDSAMYLCASSYSRAGTDTQYFGPGTRLTVL.

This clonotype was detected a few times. CDR3 in DNA: TGTGCCAGCAGCCAGGGCGACTGGGGGAAGGGCACAGATACGCAGTATTTT. It yields the protein CASSQGDWGKGTDTQYF. V gene TRBV4-2 combines with J gene TRBJ2-3; perhaps D is TRBD1 or TRBD2 (5 bases each). The CDR3 is made up of 17 amino acids. Trimming stripped 3 bases from V and 1 base from J, with 17 bases between. Germline CDR1 and CDR2: LGHNA and YNFKEQ.

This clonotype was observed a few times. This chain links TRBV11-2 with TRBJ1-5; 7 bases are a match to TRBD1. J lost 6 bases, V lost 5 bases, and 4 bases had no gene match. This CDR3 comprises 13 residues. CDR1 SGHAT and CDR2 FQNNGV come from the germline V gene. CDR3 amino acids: CASSKDRVQPQHF. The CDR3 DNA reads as TGTGCCAGCAGCAAAGACAGGGTTCAGCCCCAGCATTTT.

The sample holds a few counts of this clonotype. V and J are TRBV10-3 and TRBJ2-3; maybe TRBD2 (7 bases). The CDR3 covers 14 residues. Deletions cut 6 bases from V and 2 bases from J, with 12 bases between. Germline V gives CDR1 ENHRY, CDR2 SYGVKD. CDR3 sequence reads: CAIRRGRDTDTQYF. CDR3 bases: TGTGCCATCAGGAGGGGGAGGGACACAGATACGCAGTATTTT.

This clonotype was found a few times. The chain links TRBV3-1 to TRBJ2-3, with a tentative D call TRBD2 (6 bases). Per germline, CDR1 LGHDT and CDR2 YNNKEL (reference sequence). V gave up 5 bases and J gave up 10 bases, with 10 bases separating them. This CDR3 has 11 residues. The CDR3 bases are TGTGCCAGCAGCTCCTCGGGGGCGCAGTATTTT. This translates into CASSSSGAQYF.

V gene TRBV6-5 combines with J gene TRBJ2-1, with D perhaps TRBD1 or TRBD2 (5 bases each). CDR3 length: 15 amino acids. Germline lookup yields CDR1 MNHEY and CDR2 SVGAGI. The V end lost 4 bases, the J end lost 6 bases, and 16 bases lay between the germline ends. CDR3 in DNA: TGTGCCAGCAGTTCGGGGCTGGGGCCCTTCAATGAGCAGTTCTTC. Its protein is CASSSGLGPFNEQFF.

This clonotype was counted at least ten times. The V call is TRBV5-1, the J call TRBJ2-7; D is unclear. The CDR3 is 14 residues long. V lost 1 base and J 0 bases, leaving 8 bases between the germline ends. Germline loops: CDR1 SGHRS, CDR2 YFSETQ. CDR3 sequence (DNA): TGCGCCAGCAGCTTGACAGCTAGCTCCTACGAGCAGTACTTC. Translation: CASSLTASSYEQYF.